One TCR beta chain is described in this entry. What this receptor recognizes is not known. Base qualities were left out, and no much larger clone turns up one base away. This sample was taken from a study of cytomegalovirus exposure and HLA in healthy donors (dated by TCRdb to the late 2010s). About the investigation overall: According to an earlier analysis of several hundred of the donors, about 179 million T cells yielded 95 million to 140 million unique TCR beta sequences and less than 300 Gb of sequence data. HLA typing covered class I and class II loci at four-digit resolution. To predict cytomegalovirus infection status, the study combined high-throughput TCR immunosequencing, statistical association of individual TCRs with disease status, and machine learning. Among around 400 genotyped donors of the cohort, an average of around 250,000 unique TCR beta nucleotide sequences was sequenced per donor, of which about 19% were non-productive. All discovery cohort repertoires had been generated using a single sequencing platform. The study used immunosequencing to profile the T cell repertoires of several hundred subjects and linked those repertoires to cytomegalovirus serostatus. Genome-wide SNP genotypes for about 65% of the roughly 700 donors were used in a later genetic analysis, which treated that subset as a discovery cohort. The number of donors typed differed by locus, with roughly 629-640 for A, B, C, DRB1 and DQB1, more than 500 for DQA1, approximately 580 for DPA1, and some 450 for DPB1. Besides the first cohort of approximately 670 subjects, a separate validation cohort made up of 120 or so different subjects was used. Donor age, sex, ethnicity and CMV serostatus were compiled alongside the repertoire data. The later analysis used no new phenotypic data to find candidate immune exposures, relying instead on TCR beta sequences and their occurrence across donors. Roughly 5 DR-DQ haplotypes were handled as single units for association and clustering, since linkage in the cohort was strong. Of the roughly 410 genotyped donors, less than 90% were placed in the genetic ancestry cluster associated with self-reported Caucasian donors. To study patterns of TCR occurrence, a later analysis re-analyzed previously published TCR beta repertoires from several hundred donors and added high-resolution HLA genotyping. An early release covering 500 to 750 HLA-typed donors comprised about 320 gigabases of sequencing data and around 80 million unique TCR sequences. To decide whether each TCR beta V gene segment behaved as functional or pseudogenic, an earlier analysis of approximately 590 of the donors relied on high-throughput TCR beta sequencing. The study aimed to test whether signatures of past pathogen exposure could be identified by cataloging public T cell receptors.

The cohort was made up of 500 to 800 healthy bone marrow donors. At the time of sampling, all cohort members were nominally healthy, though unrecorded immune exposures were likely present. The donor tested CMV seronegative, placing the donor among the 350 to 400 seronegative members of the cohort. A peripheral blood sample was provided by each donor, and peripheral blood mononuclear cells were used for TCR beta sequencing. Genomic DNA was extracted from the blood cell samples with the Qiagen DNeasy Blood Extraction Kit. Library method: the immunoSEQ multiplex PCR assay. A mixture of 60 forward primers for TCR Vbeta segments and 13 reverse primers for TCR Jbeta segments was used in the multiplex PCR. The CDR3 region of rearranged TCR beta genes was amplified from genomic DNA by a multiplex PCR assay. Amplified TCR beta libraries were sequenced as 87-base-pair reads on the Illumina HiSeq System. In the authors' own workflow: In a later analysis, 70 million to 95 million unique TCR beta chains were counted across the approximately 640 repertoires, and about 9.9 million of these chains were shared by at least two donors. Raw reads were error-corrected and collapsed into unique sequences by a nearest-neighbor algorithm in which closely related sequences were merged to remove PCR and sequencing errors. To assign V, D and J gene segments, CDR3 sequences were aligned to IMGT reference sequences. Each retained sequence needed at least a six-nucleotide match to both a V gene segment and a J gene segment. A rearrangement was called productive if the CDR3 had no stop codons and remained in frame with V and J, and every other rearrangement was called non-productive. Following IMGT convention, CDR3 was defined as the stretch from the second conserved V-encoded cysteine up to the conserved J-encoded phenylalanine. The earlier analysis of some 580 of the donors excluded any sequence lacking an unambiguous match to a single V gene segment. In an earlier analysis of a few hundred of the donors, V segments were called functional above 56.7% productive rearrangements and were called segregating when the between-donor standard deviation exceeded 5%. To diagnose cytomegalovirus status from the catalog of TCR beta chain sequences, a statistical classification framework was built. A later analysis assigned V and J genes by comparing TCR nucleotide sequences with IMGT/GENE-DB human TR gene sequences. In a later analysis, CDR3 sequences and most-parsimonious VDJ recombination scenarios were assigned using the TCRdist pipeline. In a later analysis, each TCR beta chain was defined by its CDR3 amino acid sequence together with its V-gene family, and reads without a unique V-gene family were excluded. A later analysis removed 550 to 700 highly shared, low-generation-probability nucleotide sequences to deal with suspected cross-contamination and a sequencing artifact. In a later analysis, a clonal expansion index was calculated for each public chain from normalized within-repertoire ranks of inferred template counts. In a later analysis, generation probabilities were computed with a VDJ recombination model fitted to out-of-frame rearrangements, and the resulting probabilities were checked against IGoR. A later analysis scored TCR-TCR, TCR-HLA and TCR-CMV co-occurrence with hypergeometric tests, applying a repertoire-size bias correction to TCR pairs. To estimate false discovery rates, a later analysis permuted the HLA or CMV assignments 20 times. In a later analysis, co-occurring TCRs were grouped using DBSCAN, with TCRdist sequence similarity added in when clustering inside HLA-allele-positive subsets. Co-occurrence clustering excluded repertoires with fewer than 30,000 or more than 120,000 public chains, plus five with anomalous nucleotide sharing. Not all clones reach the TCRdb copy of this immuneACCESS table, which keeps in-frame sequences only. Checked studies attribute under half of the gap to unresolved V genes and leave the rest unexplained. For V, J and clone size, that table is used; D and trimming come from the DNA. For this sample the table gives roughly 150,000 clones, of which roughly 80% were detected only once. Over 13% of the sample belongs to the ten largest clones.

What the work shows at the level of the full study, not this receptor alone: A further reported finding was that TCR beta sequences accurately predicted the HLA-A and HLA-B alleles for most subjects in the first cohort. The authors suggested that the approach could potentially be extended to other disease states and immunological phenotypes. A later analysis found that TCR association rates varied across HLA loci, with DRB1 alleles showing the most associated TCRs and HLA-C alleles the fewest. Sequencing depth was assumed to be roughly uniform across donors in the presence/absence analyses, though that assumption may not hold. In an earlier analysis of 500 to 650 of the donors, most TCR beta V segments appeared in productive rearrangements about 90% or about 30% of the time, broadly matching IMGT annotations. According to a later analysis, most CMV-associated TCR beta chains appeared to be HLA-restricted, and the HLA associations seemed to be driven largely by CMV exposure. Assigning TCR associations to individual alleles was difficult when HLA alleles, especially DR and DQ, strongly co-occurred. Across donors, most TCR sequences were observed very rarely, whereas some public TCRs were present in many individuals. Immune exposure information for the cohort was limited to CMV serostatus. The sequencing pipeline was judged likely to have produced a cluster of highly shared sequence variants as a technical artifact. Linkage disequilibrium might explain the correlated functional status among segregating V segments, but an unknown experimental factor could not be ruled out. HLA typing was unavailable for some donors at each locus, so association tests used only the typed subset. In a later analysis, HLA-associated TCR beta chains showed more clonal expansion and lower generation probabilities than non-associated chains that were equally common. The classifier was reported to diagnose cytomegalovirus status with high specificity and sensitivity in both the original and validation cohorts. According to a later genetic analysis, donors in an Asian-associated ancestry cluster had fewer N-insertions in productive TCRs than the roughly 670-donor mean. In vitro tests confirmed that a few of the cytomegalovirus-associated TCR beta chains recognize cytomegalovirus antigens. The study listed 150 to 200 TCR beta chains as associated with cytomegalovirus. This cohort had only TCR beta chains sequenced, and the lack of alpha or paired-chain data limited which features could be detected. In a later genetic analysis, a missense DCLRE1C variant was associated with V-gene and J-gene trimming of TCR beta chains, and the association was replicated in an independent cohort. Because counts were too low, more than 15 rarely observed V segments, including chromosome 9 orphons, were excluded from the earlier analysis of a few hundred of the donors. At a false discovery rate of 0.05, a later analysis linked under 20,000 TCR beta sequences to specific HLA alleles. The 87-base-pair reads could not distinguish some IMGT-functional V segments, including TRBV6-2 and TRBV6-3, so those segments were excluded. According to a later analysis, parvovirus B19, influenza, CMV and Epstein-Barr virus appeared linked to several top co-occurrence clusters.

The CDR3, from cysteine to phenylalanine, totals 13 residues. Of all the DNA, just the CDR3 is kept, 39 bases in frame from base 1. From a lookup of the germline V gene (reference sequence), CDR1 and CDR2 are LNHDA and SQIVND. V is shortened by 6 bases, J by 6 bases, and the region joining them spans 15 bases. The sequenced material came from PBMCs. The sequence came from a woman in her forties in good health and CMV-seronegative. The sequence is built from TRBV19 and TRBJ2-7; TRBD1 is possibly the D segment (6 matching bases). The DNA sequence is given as TGTGCCAGTAGCGATACCAGGGGATCCGAGCAGTACTTC. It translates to CASSDTRGSEQYF.